Many counts were recorded for the clone carrying this TCR beta chain. This entry is derived from a study of T cells after yellow fever vaccination. Germline V gene data show CDR1 as SGHVS and CDR2 as FNYEAQ. After removal of 4 bases from V and 5 bases from J, the junction contained 16 bases not matched to a gene. This CDR3 is built from 18 residues. MiXCR, run by TCRdb on the 5' RACE reads, gives a single entry per CDR3 protein. The table records 200,000 to 300,000 distinct CDR3 sequences, over 10% of them present only once. The input for sequencing was CD4+ T cells sorted from PBMCs, taken 45 days after the yellow fever booster vaccination. The clonotype comes from a man aged 25 to 45 who received the YFV17D yellow fever vaccine. This chain links TRBV7-6 with TRBJ2-1; TRBD2 matches at 8 bases. In DNA form, the CDR3 reads TGTGCCAGCAGCTCAACCCCACCAACGGGACTAGGGGACAATGAGCAGTTCTTC. It translates to CASSSTPPTGLGDNEQFF.